This record covers a single T cell receptor (beta chain). This sample is part of a study of PD-L1 blockade in urothelial cancer. Across the study: Blood gave a median around 150,000 T cells.

The time point here: pretreatment peripheral blood. Produced via immunoSEQ multiplex PCR; TCRdb's table is partial and in-frame only. The sample holds roughly 50,000 clones, about 83% seen once. This CDR3 has 14 residues. In germline, CDR1 is SGHDT, CDR2 YYEEEE. V dropped 5 bases and J dropped 5; count of bases not matched to a gene: 7. The source was PBMCs, collected around atezolizumab (anti-PD-L1) treatment. This chain joins TRBV5-6 and TRBJ2-5, with TRBD1 matching over 9 bases. This TCR derives from a woman in her sixties with urothelial cancer. The CDR3 region is CASRFDRGWETQYF. CDR3 nucleotides: TGTGCCAGCAGGTTCGACAGGGGGTGGGAGACCCAGTACTTC.